Listed here are 21 T cell receptor beta chains from one sample, sequenced in a study of cytomegalovirus exposure and HLA in healthy donors. Primers for the PCR totalled 60 Vbeta and 13 Jbeta. Profiling relied on immunoSEQ multiplex PCR, and the TCRdb table lists in-frame clones only, not all of them. Here the sample spans around 200,000 clones, around 80% being singletons. Specimen: PBMCs. All receptors come from a woman aged 30 to 39 in good health and CMV-seropositive.

In its sample, this clone was seen once. The rearrangement joins TRBV27 to TRBJ2-7, with TRBD1 matching 10 bases. With V trimmed by 5 bases and J by 1 base, 5 bases remained unmatched. CDR3 length: 15 residues. Germline-derived CDR1 and CDR2 are MNHEY and SMNVEV (reference sequence). The chain's CDR3 is CASSAVGQGSYEQYF. CDR3 bases: TGTGCCAGCAGTGCTGTGGGACAGGGGTCCTACGAGCAGTACTTC.

V gene TRBV5-1 combines with J gene TRBJ2-3; D possibly corresponds to TRBD2 (5 bases). Per the germline V gene, CDR1 is SGHRS and CDR2 is YFSETQ. CDR3 length equals 15 residues. Trimming took off 4 bases at V and 2 bases at J, with 14 bases between the two ends. CDR3 nucleotides: TGCGCCAGCAGCCCGGGGTCGAGCACCACAGATACGCAGTATTTT. This gives the protein CASSPGSSTTDTQYF.

Only a few counts were recorded for this clone. The chain employs TRBV5-4 and TRBJ2-7; 11 bases fit TRBD2. Germline CDR1 reads SGHNT; CDR2 reads YYREEE (reference sequence). The V gene end was trimmed by 8 bases and the J gene end by 8 bases; junction bases not matched to a gene: 9. The CDR3 runs to 13 residues. This CDR3 reads CARLAGGKRKQYF. The CDR3 nucleotides read TGTGCCAGGCTAGCGGGGGGAAAGCGGAAGCAGTACTTC.

This clone occurred a few times. V is TRBV6-5 and J is TRBJ2-1; 11 nucleotides match TRBD2. V dropped 6 bases and J dropped 6; count of bases not matched to a gene: 7. The CDR3 length is 15 residues. Per the germline V gene, CDR1 is MNHEY and CDR2 is SVGAGI. The chain's CDR3 is CASSYSGGGINEQFF. The DNA for the CDR3 is TGTGCCAGCAGCTATAGCGGGGGGGGGATCAATGAGCAGTTCTTC.

There are a few counts of this clone. The V gene is TRBV2, the J gene TRBJ2-1; D is perhaps TRBD2 (6 bases). The CDR3 runs to 15 residues. V dropped 4 bases and J dropped 8 bases, with 18 bases sitting between them. Germline assignment: CDR1 SNHLY and CDR2 FYNNEI. CDR3 in amino acids: CASSAGVITGDEQFF. CDR3 in DNA: TGTGCCAGCAGTGCGGGAGTTATTACTGGCGATGAGCAGTTCTTC.

The chain is built from TRBV7-2 and TRBJ1-5; 12 nucleotides line up with TRBD1. V lost 5 bases to trimming and J lost 6 bases; unmatched junction nucleotides: 8. This CDR3 is 16 amino acids long. Germline values: CDR1 SGHTA, CDR2 FQGNSA. The CDR3 is CASSRRGQGAGQPQHF. The DNA of the CDR3 is TGTGCCAGCAGCCGGCGGGGACAGGGGGCTGGTCAGCCCCAGCATTTT.

This clone has more than one count but fewer than ten. The chain uses TRBV29-1 and TRBJ2-5; 16 bases match TRBD2. Germline loops: CDR1 SQVTM, CDR2 ANQGSEA. With V trimmed by 7 bases and J by 4 bases, 6 bases remained unmatched. The CDR3 is 15 amino acids. The CDR3 nucleotides read TGCAGCGCAGGGACTAGCGGGAGGGGGCTAGAGACCCAGTACTTC. As protein: CSAGTSGRGLETQYF.

The chain couples TRBV11-3 to TRBJ2-1; D not certain. CDR1 is SGHNT and CDR2 is YENEEA in the germline V gene. This CDR3 has 12 amino acids. V was clipped by 10 bases and J by 3 bases, with 10 bases between them. The CDR3 is CAISGDYNEQFF. In DNA form, the CDR3 reads TGTGCCATCTCCGGAGACTACAATGAGCAGTTCTTC.

V is TRBV5-1 and J is TRBJ2-2; TRBD1 matches 8 bases. The V and J ends lost 0 bases and 6 bases, in that order; junction bases with no gene match: 10. The germline V gene encodes CDR1 SGHRS and CDR2 YFSETQ. CDR3 length equals 17 residues. The CDR3 loop is CASSLGFGTGGSGELFF. CDR3 in DNA: TGCGCCAGCAGCTTGGGCTTTGGAACAGGGGGATCCGGGGAGCTGTTTTTT.

This clone appeared a few times. V is TRBV5-8 and J is TRBJ2-5, with TRBD2 identical over 7 bases. The CDR3 loop spans 14 amino acids. The V gene end was trimmed by 5 bases and the J gene end by 5 bases; junction bases not matched to a gene: 9. Germline CDR1 reads SGHTS; CDR2 reads YDEGEE. CDR3 sequence reads: CASRTRELRETQYF. The CDR3 nucleotides read TGTGCCAGCAGAACGCGGGAGCTCAGGGAGACCCAGTACTTC.

There are a few counts of this clone. The chain carries TRBV11-3 and TRBJ2-1; no clear D gene. The germline gives CDR1 SGHNT, CDR2 YENEEA. This CDR3 has 13 amino acids. Trimming stripped 2 bases from V and 4 bases from J, with 6 bases between. In nucleotides, the CDR3 is TGTGCCAGCAGCTTATACAGATACAATGAGCAGTTCTTC. Translated, it gives CASSLYRYNEQFF.

In regard to this clone: Other DNA sequences within the sample encode an identical CDR3. This chain uses TRBV4-3 with TRBJ2-7, with 7 bases identical to TRBD1. V shed 0 bases and J 4 bases; nucleotides not matched to a gene: 0. The CDR3 has 13 residues. CDR1 and CDR2 from the germline V gene are LGHNA and YSLEER. For the CDR3, the DNA is TGCGCCAGCAGCCAAGACAGGGGGTACGAGCAGTACTTC. Translated: CASSQDRGYEQYF.

This clone showed up just a few times. This rearrangement joins TRBV6-1 to TRBJ2-3; D unresolved. The germline gives CDR1 MNHNS, CDR2 SASEGT. The length of the CDR3 is 14 residues. With 6 bases removed from V and 2 bases from J, the gap between germline ends came to 12 bases. The chain's CDR3 is CASRRGLHTDTQYF. The CDR3 coding sequence is TGTGCCAGCAGGAGAGGCCTACACACAGATACGCAGTATTTT.

J is TRBJ2-7 and V is TRBV7-9; a possible D gene is TRBD2 (6 bases). The CDR3 runs 15 residues. Germline CDR1 SEHNR, CDR2 FQNEAQ (reference sequence). V was trimmed by 6 bases and J by 0 bases, leaving 15 bases between them. The CDR3 region is CASSAREPGSYEQYF. Here the CDR3 DNA reads TGTGCCAGCAGTGCCCGGGAGCCTGGCTCCTACGAGCAGTACTTC.

The gene calls are TRBV18 and TRBJ2-7; 8 bases match TRBD2. Trimming cost V 5 bases and J 6 bases; bases outside gene matches: 9. The CDR3 length is 14 residues. Germline CDR1 reads KGHSH; CDR2 reads LQKENI. DNA for the CDR3: TGTGCCAGCTCAACGAGACTAGCGTCGGGCGAGCAGTACTTC. Its translation: CASSTRLASGEQYF.

The chain has TRBV21-1 and TRBJ2-7; TRBD1 is taken as the D call from the table, unchecked against the DNA. TRBV21-1 is a known pseudogene. The CDR3 length is 14 residues. CDR3 in amino acids: CASIPWAGGYEQYF. The CDR3 bases are TGTGCCAGCATCCCGTGGGCAGGTGGCTACGAGCAGTACTTC.

J is TRBJ2-3 and V is TRBV5-6; TRBD2 aligns across 11 bases. The CDR3 spans 15 residues. V gave up 4 bases and J gave up 4 bases; unmatched junction bases: 5. CDR1 and CDR2 (germline): SGHDT, YYEEEE. Here the CDR3 DNA reads TGTGCCAGCAGCCGAACTAGCGGGGGCCCAGATACGCAGTATTTT. Translating it yields CASSRTSGGPDTQYF. Complete variable domain (other parts from reference TRBV5-6 and TRBJ2-3): DAGVTQSPTHLIKTRGQQVTLRCSPKSGHDTVSWYQQALGQGPQFIFQYYEEEERQRGNFPDRFSGHQFPNYSSELNVNALLLGDSALYLCASSRTSGGPDTQYFGPGTRLTVL.

This clone has a handful of counts. This chain connects TRBV7-9 to TRBJ2-6; perhaps TRBD2 as D (5 bases). From germline, CDR1 is SEHNR and CDR2 FQNEAQ (reference sequence). The CDR3 is 17 residues long. The V end lost 0 bases, the J end lost 2 bases, and 11 bases lay between the germline ends. The CDR3 here is CASSLAAGGTGANVLTF. The CDR3 nucleotides read TGTGCCAGCAGCTTAGCCGCAGGAGGCACTGGGGCCAACGTCCTGACTTTC.

This clone was seen once. This chain connects TRBV9 to TRBJ2-7; the D gene is possibly TRBD1 (5 bases). There are 15 residues in the CDR3. The V and J ends lost 3 bases and 1 base respectively, with 14 bases between them. Germline V gene data show CDR1 as SGDLS and CDR2 as YYNGEE. The CDR3: CASSEDVGQSYEQYF. The CDR3 bases are TGTGCCAGCAGCGAGGACGTAGGACAATCCTACGAGCAGTACTTC.

This clone was picked up one time. The V call is TRBV4-3, the J call TRBJ2-7, with TRBD1 matching over 10 bases. Germline V CDR1 and CDR2: LGHNA, YSLEER. The CDR3 loop spans 16 amino acids. Trimming at V came to 0 bases and at J to 5 bases, leaving 7 bases not matched to a gene. CDR3 in amino acids: CASSQEMGTGVDEQYF. The CDR3 DNA is TGCGCCAGCAGCCAAGAAATGGGGACAGGGGTGGACGAGCAGTACTTC.

The gene calls are TRBV5-8 and TRBJ1-2; perhaps TRBD1 as D (6 bases). This CDR3 region has 14 residues. V lost 1 base to trimming and J lost 6 bases, with 13 bases between them. Per the germline V gene, CDR1 is SGHTS and CDR2 is YDEGEE. CDR3 in DNA: TGTGCCAGCAGCTTGAGCGGGGGCTGGAATGGCTACACCTTC. Protein: CASSLSGGWNGYTF.